Following are 24 T cell receptor beta chains from one sample sequenced in a study of cytomegalovirus exposure and HLA in healthy donors. The PCR made use of 60 Vbeta and 13 Jbeta primers. Profiling relied on immunoSEQ multiplex PCR, and the TCRdb table lists in-frame clones only, not all of them. Among 150,000 to 190,000 clones, approximately 79% were seen once, and the ten largest hold about 6.1%. The sequencing input was PBMCs. Receptor source: a woman aged 45-65 years in good health and CMV-seropositive.

The rearrangement joins TRBV23-1 to TRBJ1-5, with unresolved D. TRBV23-1 is reported as an ORF; its role is uncertain. Trimming left V 2 bases short and J 0 bases short, with 14 bases between. This CDR3 region has 17 residues. The CDR3 reads CASSQRRREDSNQPQHF. The CDR3 DNA is TGCGCCAGCAGTCAACGGCGTCGCGAGGATAGCAATCAGCCCCAGCATTTT.

The V gene is TRBV11-2, the J gene TRBJ2-7; D is possibly TRBD1 (5 bases). Trimming removed 5 bases from V and 6 bases from J, with 17 bases in between. The CDR3 is 14 residues long. Germline CDR1 is SGHAT and CDR2 is FQNNGV. Here the CDR3 DNA reads TGTGCCAGCAGCCACCCCCAGGGCGGAAGCGAGCAGTACTTC. It specifies CASSHPQGGSEQYF.

The chain recombines TRBV19 with TRBJ1-5; D is perhaps TRBD1 (6 bases). The CDR3 totals 15 residues. The V gene's germline CDR1 is LNHDA and CDR2 SQIVND (reference sequence). Trimming pared 0 bases from V and 6 bases from J, leaving 12 bases between. The CDR3, as DNA: TGTGCCAGTAGTATAGAGGGCAGGGGAGCTCAGCCCCAGCATTTT. Translation: CASSIEGRGAQPQHF. The full variable domain, in which reference TRBV19 and TRBJ1-5 provide the parts outside the CDR3, is DGGITQSPKYLFRKEGQNVTLSCEQNLNHDAMYWYRQDPGQGLRLIYYSQIVNDFQKGDIAEGYSVSREKKESFPLTVTSAQKNPTAFYLCASSIEGRGAQPQHFGDGTRLSIL.

The chain carries TRBV9 and TRBJ2-1; possible D gene TRBD1, 6 bases. Trimming took 0 bases from V and 6 from J, leaving 13 bases between them. The CDR3 loop spans 15 amino acids. Germline V CDR1 and CDR2: SGDLS, YYNGEE. CDR3 sequence: CASSVGGAGVNEQFF. The CDR3 DNA sequence: TGTGCCAGCAGCGTAGGTGGGGCAGGGGTCAATGAGCAGTTCTTC. The variable domain in full, with the rest retrieved from reference TRBV9 and TRBJ2-1, is DSGVTQTPKHLITATGQRVTLRCSPRSGDLSVYWYQQSLDQGLQFLIQYYNGEERAKGNILERFSAQQFPDLHSELNLSSLELGDSALYFCASSVGGAGVNEQFFGPGTRLTVL.

This clone was seen once. The gene calls are TRBV15 and TRBJ1-2; D is possibly TRBD1 (5 bases). Trimming stripped 0 bases from V and 4 bases from J, with 12 bases between. This CDR3 is built from 15 residues. The germline gives CDR1 LNHNV, CDR2 YYDKDF (reference sequence). The CDR3 loop reads CATSRDQGGSYGYTF. The CDR3 coding sequence is TGTGCCACCAGCAGAGATCAGGGTGGCAGCTATGGCTACACCTTC.

V is TRBV30 and J is TRBJ2-1; 9 bases agree with TRBD2. CDR1 and CDR2 (germline): GTSNPN, SVGIG (reference sequence). V trimming: 1 base; J trimming: 7 bases; junction bases outside the gene matches: 8. This CDR3 contains 15 residues. The CDR3 DNA sequence: TGTGCCTGGAGTGGGGGGAGCGGGGGGATGAATGAGCAGTTCTTC. It translates to CAWSGGSGGMNEQFF.

This clone showed up just once. V usage is TRBV10-2 and J usage is TRBJ1-5, with TRBD1 matching 7 bases. Germline CDR1 is WSHSY and CDR2 is SAAADI. V shed 6 bases, J shed 6 bases, and the junction held 17 bases outside the gene matches. The CDR3 length is 17 residues. The CDR3 DNA is TGCGCCAGCAGGTACATCCCACCTCAGGGGGAATGTCAGCCCCAGCATTTT. Its translation is CASRYIPPQGECQPQHF.

This clone was recorded a few times. The V gene is TRBV9, the J gene TRBJ1-2, with D maybe TRBD1 (6 bases). The germline gives CDR1 SGDLS, CDR2 YYNGEE. V was trimmed by 7 bases and J by 4 bases, leaving 11 bases between them. There are 12 residues in the CDR3. The CDR3 reads CASHREGYGYTF. The CDR3 nucleotides read TGTGCCAGCCACAGGGAGGGCTATGGCTACACCTTC.

The chain employs TRBV5-6 and TRBJ1-2; no clear D. The length of the CDR3 is 13 residues. Looked up from germline, CDR1 is SGHDT and CDR2 is YYEEEE. V was pared by 0 bases and J by 4 bases, with 7 bases between. CDR3 region: CASSLGGVYGYTF. The CDR3 nucleotides are TGTGCCAGCAGCTTGGGGGGAGTCTATGGCTACACCTTC.

This clone was observed a few times. Germline is not matched at one junction end, which may reflect a read error. The CDR3 nucleotides read TGCGCCAGCAGCCAAGATTTGGGGCGGTTAAGGTTT. Translating it yields CASSQDLGRLRF. The chain has TRBV4-3 and TRBJ1-1; D perhaps matches TRBD1 (5 bases). CDR3 length: 12 residues. CDR1 is LGHNA, CDR2 YSLEER, per germline.

V and J are TRBV6-5 and TRBJ2-3; D call uncertain. Deletions cut 11 bases from V and 5 bases from J, with 17 bases between. Per germline, CDR1 MNHEY and CDR2 SVGAGI. This CDR3 is built from 13 residues. The CDR3 here is CAGYQAWKDTQYF. CDR3 DNA sequence: TGTGCCGGCTATCAGGCATGGAAAGATACGCAGTATTTT.

This rearrangement joins TRBV14 to TRBJ1-1; TRBD1 agrees at 9 bases. Germline V gives CDR1 SGHDN, CDR2 FVKESK. This CDR3 spans 14 amino acids. The junction had 3 bases not matched to a gene; V was cut back by 0 bases and J by 7 bases. This CDR3 reads CASSQDLTGGEAFF. The DNA of the CDR3 is TGTGCCAGCAGCCAAGATTTGACAGGGGGTGAAGCTTTCTTT. Combining the CDR3 with reference TRBV14 and TRBJ1-1 gives the whole variable domain EAGVTQFPSHSVIEKGQTVTLRCDPISGHDNLYWYRRVMGKEIKFLLHFVKESKQDESGMPNNRFLAERTGGTYSTLKVQPAELEDSGVYFCASSQDLTGGEAFFGQGTRLTVV.

The chain links TRBV5-8 to TRBJ1-6; possibly TRBD1 for D (5 bases). Germline V gene sequence: CDR1 SGHTS, CDR2 YDEGEE. Trimming shortened V by 0 bases and J by 10 bases, and 11 bases separated the two germline ends. This CDR3 has 14 amino acids. CDR3 DNA: TGTGCCAGCAGCTTGGGGGGGAGGGACTCACCCCTCCACTTT. Translated: CASSLGGRDSPLHF.

The chain recombines TRBV29-1 with TRBJ1-1; 7 bases match TRBD1. Trimming cost V 5 bases and J 1 base; bases outside gene matches: 7. The V gene's germline CDR1 is SQVTM and CDR2 ANQGSEA. CDR3 length: 14 amino acids. The CDR3 DNA sequence: TGCAGCGTTTGGAAGGGACAGAGGAACACTGAAGCTTTCTTT. Translation gives CSVWKGQRNTEAFF.

The rearrangement uses TRBV19 and TRBJ1-1, with D perhaps matching TRBD1 (5 bases). Trimming removed 9 bases from V and 4 bases from J, with 15 bases in between. The CDR3 runs 13 residues. From germline, CDR1 is LNHDA and CDR2 SQIVND (reference sequence). As DNA, the CDR3 is TGTGCCAGCCTAGATCGGGGGAGCACTGAAGCTTTCTTT. The encoded protein is CASLDRGSTEAFF.

This chain uses TRBV6-5 with TRBJ2-5; 13 nucleotides align to TRBD2. Per the germline V gene, CDR1 is MNHEY and CDR2 is SVGAGI. The V and J ends lost 6 bases and 5 bases, in that order; junction bases with no gene match: 6. This CDR3 region has 15 residues. This CDR3 reads CASRMTSGGRETQYF. The DNA of the CDR3 is TGTGCCAGCAGGATGACTAGCGGGGGGCGGGAGACCCAGTACTTC.

The J gene is TRBJ1-6, the V gene TRBV6-6; weak D call: TRBD1 (5 bases). The germline V and J ends were trimmed by 7 bases and 2 bases, with 6 bases remaining between them. This CDR3 region has 13 residues. Germline V gene data show CDR1 as MNHNY and CDR2 as SVGAGI (reference sequence). The CDR3 DNA is TGTGCCAGCAAGGACACCTATAATTCACCCCTCCACTTT. This codes for CASKDTYNSPLHF.

This clone occurred a few times. The chain is built from TRBV27 and TRBJ2-3; D gene ambiguous. Germline V gene data show CDR1 as MNHEY and CDR2 as SMNVEV (reference sequence). V was trimmed by 8 bases and J by 3 bases, leaving 21 bases between them. The CDR3 sequence is 16 residues long. CDR3 bases: TGTGCCAGCGGTAAGGCTAGGAGCCCTCCAACAGATACGCAGTATTTT. This encodes CASGKARSPPTDTQYF.

The chain combines TRBV10-1 with TRBJ2-5, with D tentatively TRBD2 (6 bases). V gave up 6 bases and J gave up 9 bases, with 17 bases separating them. CDR1 and CDR2 from the germline V gene are WNHNN and SYGVQD (reference sequence). There are 13 residues in the CDR3. The chain's CDR3 is CASRRGPSGAQYF. Written as DNA, the CDR3 is TGCGCCAGCAGGAGGGGACCTTCGGGGGCCCAGTACTTC.

This clone was detected once. The rearrangement uses TRBV5-1 and TRBJ2-1; 9 nucleotides line up with TRBD1. The CDR3 sequence is 15 residues long. Germline CDR1 SGHRS, CDR2 YFSETQ. The V and J ends lost 0 bases and 8 bases, in that order; junction bases with no gene match: 6. This chain's CDR3 is CASSLEGTGRDEQFF. The CDR3 DNA reads TGCGCCAGCAGCTTGGAGGGGACAGGGCGGGATGAGCAGTTCTTC.

CDR3 nucleotides: TGTGCCAGCAGCTTCACAGAAGCGAACACTGAAGCTTTCTTT. Translating gives CASSFTEANTEAFF. V gene TRBV5-6 combines with J gene TRBJ1-1; D remains unclear. Looked up from germline, CDR1 is SGHDT and CDR2 is YYEEEE. Trimming cost V 2 bases and J 1 base, with 9 bases left between them. CDR3 size: 14 residues.

V gene TRBV7-7 combines with J gene TRBJ2-1; 12 bases align to TRBD2. The V and J ends lost 5 bases and 9 bases, in that order; junction bases with no gene match: 11. The CDR3 is 16 residues long. The germline gives CDR1 SSHAT, CDR2 FNYEAQ (reference sequence). The CDR3, as DNA: TGTGCCAGCAGCCCAGCCGGGACTAGCGGGTTACGTGAGCAGTTCTTC. Translating gives CASSPAGTSGLREQFF.

The chain joins TRBV9 to TRBJ2-3, with TRBD2 as a possible D gene (6 bases). Trimming shortened V by 0 bases and J by 2 bases, and 10 bases separated the two germline ends. The CDR3 totals 15 residues. Germline CDR1 is SGDLS and CDR2 is YYNGEE. This CDR3 is CASSVVAGTTDTQYF. The CDR3 coding sequence is TGTGCCAGCAGCGTAGTGGCGGGGACCACAGATACGCAGTATTTT.

The chain is built from TRBV6-4 and TRBJ1-4, with D hard to call. Germline V gives CDR1 MRHNA, CDR2 SNTAGT. With 6 bases removed from V and 0 bases from J, the gap between germline ends came to 11 bases. This CDR3 is 15 amino acids long. CDR3 sequence: CASRPIPATNEKLFF. The CDR3 coding sequence is TGTGCCAGCAGACCTATTCCCGCAACTAATGAAAAACTGTTTTTT.